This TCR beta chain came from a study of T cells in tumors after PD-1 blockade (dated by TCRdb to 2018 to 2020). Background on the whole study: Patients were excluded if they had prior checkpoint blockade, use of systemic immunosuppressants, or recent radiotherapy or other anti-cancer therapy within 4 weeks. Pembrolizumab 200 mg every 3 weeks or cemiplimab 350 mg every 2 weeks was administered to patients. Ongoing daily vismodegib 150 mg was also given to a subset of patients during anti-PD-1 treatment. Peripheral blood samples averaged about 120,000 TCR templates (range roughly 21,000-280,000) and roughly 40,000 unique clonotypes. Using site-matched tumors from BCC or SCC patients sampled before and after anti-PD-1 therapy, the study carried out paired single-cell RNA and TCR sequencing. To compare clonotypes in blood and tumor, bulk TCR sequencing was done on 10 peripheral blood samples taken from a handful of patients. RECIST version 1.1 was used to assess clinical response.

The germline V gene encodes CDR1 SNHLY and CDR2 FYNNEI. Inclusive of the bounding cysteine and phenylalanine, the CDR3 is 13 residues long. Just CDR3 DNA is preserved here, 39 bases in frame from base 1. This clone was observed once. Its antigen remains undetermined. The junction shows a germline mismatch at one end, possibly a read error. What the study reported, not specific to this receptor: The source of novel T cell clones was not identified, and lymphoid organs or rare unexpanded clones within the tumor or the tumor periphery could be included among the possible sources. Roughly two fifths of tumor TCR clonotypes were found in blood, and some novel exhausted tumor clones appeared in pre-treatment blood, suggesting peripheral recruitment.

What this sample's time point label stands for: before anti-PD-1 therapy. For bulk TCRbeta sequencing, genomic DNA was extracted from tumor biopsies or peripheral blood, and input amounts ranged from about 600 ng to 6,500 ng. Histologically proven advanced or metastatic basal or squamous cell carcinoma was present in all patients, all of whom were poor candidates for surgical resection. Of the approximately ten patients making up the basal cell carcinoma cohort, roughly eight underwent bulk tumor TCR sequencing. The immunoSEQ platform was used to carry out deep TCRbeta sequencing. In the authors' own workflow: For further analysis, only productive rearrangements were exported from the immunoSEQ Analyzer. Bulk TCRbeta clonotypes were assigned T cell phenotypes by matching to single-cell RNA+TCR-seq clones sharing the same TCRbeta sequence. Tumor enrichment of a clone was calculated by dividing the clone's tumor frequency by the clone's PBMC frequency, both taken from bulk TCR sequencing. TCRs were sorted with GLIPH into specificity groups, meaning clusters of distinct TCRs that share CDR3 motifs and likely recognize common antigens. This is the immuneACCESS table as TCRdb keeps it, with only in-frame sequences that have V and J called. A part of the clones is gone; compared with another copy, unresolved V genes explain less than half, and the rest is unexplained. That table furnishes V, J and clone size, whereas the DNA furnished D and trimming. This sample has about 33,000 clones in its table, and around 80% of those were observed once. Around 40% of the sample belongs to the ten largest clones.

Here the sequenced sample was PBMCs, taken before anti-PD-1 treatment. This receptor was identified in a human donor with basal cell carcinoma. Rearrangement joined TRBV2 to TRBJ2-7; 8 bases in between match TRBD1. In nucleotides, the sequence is TGTGCCAGCAGTAGGGTAACTCGGGACAGGTCTCTCTTC. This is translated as CASSRVTRDRSLF.